Sequencing of this TCR beta chain was carried out in a study of long-term antiretroviral therapy in people with HIV. immunoSEQ v3.0 was run at survey level. Each sample aimed for about 35,000-55,000 sequenced T-cell genomes. Produced via immunoSEQ multiplex PCR; TCRdb's table is partial and in-frame only. The table records about 25,000 clones, about four fifths of them present only once. On this clone itself: The antigen is not known.

Study results and caveats: Neither ART adherence, viral resistance nor therapy changes were documented.

Germline CDR1 reads LNHDA; CDR2 reads SQIVND (reference sequence). Between the trimmed V and J ends, which lost 3 bases and 3 bases, there was a span of 12 bases. The CDR3 totals 15 residues. Sequenced here: unsorted PBMCs, sampled 0.7 years before starting antiretroviral therapy. The chain links TRBV19 to TRBJ1-3; D is undetermined. The receptor was derived from a man aged 25 to 45 with HIV. This CDR3 reads CASSMGRTFGNTIYF. The CDR3 DNA follows: TGTGCCAGTAGTATGGGTAGAACTTTTGGAAACACCATATATTTT.